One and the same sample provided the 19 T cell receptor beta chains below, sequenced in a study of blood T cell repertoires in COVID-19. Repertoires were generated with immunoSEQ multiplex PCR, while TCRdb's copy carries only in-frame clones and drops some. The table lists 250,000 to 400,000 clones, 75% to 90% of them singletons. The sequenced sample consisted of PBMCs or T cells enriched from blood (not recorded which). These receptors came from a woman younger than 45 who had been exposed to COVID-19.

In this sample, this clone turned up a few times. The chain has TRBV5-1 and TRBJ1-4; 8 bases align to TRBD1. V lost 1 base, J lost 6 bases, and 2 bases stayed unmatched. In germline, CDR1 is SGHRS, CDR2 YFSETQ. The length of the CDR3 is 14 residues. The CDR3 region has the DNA TGCGCCAGCAGCTTGATGGGACAGGATGAAAAACTGTTTTTT. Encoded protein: CASSLMGQDEKLFF.

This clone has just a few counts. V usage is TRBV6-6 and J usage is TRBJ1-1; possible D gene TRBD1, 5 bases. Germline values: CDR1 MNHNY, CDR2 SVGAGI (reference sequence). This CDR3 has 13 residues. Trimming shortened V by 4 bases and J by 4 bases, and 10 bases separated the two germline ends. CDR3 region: CASSSWGGTEAFF. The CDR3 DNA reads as TGTGCCAGCAGTTCTTGGGGGGGCACTGAAGCTTTCTTT.

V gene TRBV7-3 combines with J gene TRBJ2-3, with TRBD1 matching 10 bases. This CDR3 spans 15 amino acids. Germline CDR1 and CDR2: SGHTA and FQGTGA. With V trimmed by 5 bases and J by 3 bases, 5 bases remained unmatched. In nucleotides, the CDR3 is TGTGCCAGCAGCCCTTGGACAGGGGGGACAGATACGCAGTATTTT. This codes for CASSPWTGGTDTQYF.

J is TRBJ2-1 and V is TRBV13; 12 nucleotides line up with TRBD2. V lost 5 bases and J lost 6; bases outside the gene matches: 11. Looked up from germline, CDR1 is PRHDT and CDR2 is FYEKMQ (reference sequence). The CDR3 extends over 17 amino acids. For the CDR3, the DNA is TGTGCCAGCAGCCCGTCCCGGACTAGCGGGAACCTCAATGAGCAGTTCTTC. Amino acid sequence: CASSPSRTSGNLNEQFF.

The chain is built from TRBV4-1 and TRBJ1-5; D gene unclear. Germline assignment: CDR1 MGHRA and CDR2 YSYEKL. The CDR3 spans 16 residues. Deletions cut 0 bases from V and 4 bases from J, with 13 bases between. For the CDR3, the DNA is TGCGCCAGCAGCCAAGATGTAGGAGCGCTAAATCAGCCCCAGCATTTT. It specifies CASSQDVGALNQPQHF.

The CDR3 DNA sequence: TGCGCCAGCAGCCAAGGGGGACAGTACTACGAGCAGTACTTC. This codes for CASSQGGQYYEQYF. The rearrangement links TRBV5-1 to TRBJ2-7; the match to TRBD1 covers 7 bases. Germline trimming cut 4 bases from V and 3 bases from J; bases unmatched to any gene: 7. Germline loops: CDR1 SGHRS, CDR2 YFSETQ. The CDR3 contains 14 residues.

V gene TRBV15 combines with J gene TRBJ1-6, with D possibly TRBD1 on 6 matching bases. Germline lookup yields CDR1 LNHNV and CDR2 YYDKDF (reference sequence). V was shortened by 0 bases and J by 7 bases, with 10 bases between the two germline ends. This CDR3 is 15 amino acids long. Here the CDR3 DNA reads TGTGCCACCAGCAGAGATCTAACAGGGAATTCACCCCTCCACTTT. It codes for CATSRDLTGNSPLHF.

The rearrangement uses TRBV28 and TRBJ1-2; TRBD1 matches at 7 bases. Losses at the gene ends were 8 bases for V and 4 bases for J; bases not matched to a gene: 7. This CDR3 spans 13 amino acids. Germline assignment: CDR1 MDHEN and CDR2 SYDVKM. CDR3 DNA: TGTGCCAGCGGGGACAGTAGAACCTATGGCTACACCTTC. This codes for CASGDSRTYGYTF.

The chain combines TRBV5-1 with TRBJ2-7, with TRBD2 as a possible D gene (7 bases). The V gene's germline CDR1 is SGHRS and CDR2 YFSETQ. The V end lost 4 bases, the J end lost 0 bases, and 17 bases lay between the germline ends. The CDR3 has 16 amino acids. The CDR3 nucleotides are TGCGCCAGCAGCGCGGGGGACATCAAGAGCTCCTACGAGCAGTACTTC. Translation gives CASSAGDIKSSYEQYF.

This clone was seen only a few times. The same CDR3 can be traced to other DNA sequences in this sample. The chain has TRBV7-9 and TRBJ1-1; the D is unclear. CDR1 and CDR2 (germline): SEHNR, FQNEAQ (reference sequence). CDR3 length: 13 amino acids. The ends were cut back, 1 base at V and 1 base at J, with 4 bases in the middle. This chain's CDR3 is CASSLGQNTEAFF. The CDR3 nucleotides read TGTGCCAGCAGCTTAGGGCAGAACACTGAAGCTTTCTTT.

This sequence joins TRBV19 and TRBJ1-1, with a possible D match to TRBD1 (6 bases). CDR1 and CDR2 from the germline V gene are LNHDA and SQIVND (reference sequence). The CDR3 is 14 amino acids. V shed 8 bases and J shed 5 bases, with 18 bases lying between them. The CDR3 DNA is TGTGCCAGTGTCATAAAGTGGGGGCAGACTGAAGCTTTCTTT. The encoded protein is CASVIKWGQTEAFF.

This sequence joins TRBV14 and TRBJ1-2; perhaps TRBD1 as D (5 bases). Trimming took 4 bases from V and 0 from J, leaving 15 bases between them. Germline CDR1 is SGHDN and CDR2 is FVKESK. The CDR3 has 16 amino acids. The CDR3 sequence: CASSPAGTFTNYGYTF. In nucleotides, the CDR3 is TGTGCCAGCAGCCCAGCAGGGACTTTTACTAACTATGGCTACACCTTC.

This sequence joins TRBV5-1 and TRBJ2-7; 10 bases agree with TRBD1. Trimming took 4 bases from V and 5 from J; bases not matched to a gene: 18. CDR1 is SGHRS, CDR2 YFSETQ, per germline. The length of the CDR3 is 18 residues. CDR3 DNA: TGCGCCAGCAGCCTCTCAACAACCGCGGGACAGGGGAACCACGAGCAGTACTTC. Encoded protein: CASSLSTTAGQGNHEQYF.

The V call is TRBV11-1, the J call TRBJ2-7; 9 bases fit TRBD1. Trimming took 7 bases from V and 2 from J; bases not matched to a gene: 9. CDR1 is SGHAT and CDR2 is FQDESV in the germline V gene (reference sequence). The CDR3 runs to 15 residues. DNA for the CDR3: TGTGCCAGCACATCCGGGACAGGGAGGGCCTACGAGCAGTACTTC. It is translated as CASTSGTGRAYEQYF.

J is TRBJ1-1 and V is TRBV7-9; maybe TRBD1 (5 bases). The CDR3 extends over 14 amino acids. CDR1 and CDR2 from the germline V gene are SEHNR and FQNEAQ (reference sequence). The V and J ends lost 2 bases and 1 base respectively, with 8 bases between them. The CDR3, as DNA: TGTGCCAGCAGCTTACTCCAGGGGAACACTGAAGCTTTCTTT. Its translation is CASSLLQGNTEAFF.

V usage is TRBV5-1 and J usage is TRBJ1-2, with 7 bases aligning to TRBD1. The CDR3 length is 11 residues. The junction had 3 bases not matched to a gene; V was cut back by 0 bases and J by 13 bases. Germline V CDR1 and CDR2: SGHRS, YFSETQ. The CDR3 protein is CASSLEGARTF. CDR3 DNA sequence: TGCGCCAGCAGCTTGGAGGGGGCGCGCACCTTC.

As DNA, the CDR3 is TGTGCCACCAGCAGGGACTCAAAGAGGACCCAGTACTTC. Translated: CATSRDSKRTQYF. The chain has TRBV15 and TRBJ2-5; D is perhaps TRBD2 (5 bases). Trimming pared 3 bases from V and 7 bases from J, leaving 12 bases between. Germline loops: CDR1 LNHNV, CDR2 YYDKDF (reference sequence). The CDR3 is 13 amino acids.

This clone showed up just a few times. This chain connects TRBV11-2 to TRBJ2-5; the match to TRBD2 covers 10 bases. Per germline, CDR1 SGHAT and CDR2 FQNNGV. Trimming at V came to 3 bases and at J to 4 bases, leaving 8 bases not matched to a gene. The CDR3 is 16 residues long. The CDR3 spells CASSFGSSGRVETQYF. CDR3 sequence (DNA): TGTGCCAGCAGCTTCGGTTCTAGCGGGAGAGTAGAGACCCAGTACTTC.

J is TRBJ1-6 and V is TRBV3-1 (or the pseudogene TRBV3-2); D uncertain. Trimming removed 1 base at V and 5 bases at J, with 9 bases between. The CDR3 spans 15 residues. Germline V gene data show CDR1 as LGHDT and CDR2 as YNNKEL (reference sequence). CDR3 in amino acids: CASSQAGVNNSPLHF. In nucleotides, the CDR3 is TGTGCCAGCAGCCAAGCCGGAGTTAATAATTCACCCCTCCACTTT.